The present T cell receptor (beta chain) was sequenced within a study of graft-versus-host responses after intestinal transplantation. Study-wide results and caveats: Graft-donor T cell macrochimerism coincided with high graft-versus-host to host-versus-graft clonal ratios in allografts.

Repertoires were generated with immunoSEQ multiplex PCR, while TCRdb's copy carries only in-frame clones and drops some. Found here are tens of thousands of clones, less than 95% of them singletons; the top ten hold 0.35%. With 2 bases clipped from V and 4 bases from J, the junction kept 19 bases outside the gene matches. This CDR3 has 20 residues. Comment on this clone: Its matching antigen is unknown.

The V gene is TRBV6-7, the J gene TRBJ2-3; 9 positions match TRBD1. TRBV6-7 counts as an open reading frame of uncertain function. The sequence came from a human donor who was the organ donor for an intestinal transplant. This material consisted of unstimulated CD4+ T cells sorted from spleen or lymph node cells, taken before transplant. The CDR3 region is CASSYAGTGNLAGVPDTQYF. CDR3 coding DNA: TGTGCCAGCAGTTACGCCGGGACAGGGAATCTCGCGGGGGTCCCAGATACGCAGTATTTT.